This entry lists 22 T cell receptor beta chains sequenced from one sample in a study of response to subunit inactivated influenza vaccine. TCRdb fed the RT-PCR reads into MiXCR, producing one record per CDR3 protein. The top ten hold under 15% of the sample, which has fewer than 600,000 distinct CDR3 sequences, approximately 7.7% seen once. Sequencing was performed on PBMCs from blood, taken less than 30 months after vaccination. The receptors shown here come from a man in his fifties or sixties who received an inactivated influenza vaccine.

A few counts support this clonotype. This rearrangement joins TRBV7-9 to TRBJ2-7; TRBD2 is a possible D gene (6 bases). The ends were cut back, 5 bases at V and 6 bases at J, with 20 bases in the middle. There are 15 residues in the CDR3. CDR1 and CDR2 from the germline V gene are SEHNR and FQNEAQ (reference sequence). The CDR3 loop reads CASSPPGTAIGEQYF. The CDR3 DNA reads TGTGCCAGCAGCCCCCCCGGGACTGCGATTGGCGAGCAGTACTTC.

This clonotype was observed a few times. V and J are TRBV7-2 and TRBJ1-1; TRBD1 is a possible D gene (6 bases). Trimming took off 5 bases at V and 1 base at J, with 11 bases between the two ends. This CDR3 comprises 14 residues. Germline loops: CDR1 SGHTA, CDR2 FQGNSA. The CDR3 sequence is CASSLRDTNTEAFF. In nucleotides, the CDR3 is TGTGCCAGCAGCCTCCGGGACACGAACACTGAAGCTTTCTTT. The whole variable domain, remainder taken from reference TRBV7-2 and TRBJ1-1, is GAGVSQSPSNKVTEKGKDVELRCDPISGHTALYWYRQSLGQGLEFLIYFQGNSAPDKSGLPSDRFSAERTGGSVSTLTIQRTQQEDSAVYLCASSLRDTNTEAFFGQGTRLTVV.

The chain combines TRBV10-2 with TRBJ2-7, with D unclear. V dropped 8 bases and J dropped 1 base, with 12 bases sitting between them. Germline V CDR1 and CDR2: WSHSY, SAAADI. The CDR3 contains 13 residues. CDR3 protein: CASAESRSYEQYF. CDR3 sequence (DNA): TGCGCCAGCGCCGAGTCCCGATCCTACGAGCAGTACTTC.

This clonotype appeared a few times. The CDR3 sequence is CASSSVAGSSYNEQFF. The CDR3 nucleotides read TGTGCCAGCAGTAGCGTAGCGGGAAGCTCCTACAATGAGCAGTTCTTC. The chain has TRBV12-3 or TRBV12-4 and TRBJ2-1; 8 nucleotides agree with TRBD2. Trimming removed 5 bases from V and 0 bases from J; junction bases left unmatched: 6. The CDR3 runs to 16 residues.

This clonotype was observed many times. The chain is built from TRBV15 and TRBJ2-2; D remains unclear. In germline, CDR1 is LNHNV, CDR2 YYDKDF (reference sequence). The CDR3 extends over 13 amino acids. Trimming took off 1 base at V and 8 bases at J, with 8 bases between the two ends. As DNA, the CDR3 is TGTGCCACCAGCAGAGGGGTATCTGGGGAGCTGTTTTTT. Its protein product is CATSRGVSGELFF.

The sample holds a few counts of this clonotype. The V gene is TRBV3-1, the J gene TRBJ1-2; D remains ambiguous. V lost 0 bases and J 7 bases, leaving 18 bases between the germline ends. This CDR3 region has 16 residues. From germline, CDR1 is LGHDT and CDR2 YNNKEL (reference sequence). The CDR3 is CASSQDWEPAGGGYTF. In nucleotides, the CDR3 is TGTGCCAGCAGCCAAGATTGGGAACCGGCGGGTGGTGGCTACACCTTC.

This clonotype was counted ten times or more. The V and J genes are TRBV24-1 and TRBJ2-7; D possibly matches TRBD1 or TRBD2 (5 bases each). The CDR3 runs to 12 residues. V lost 8 bases and J 9 bases, leaving 16 bases between the germline ends. CDR1 is KGHDR, CDR2 SFDVKD, per germline. The CDR3 DNA follows: TGTGCCACCAAACTCACAGGAGGAGTGCAGTACTTC. It specifies CATKLTGGVQYF.

This clonotype appeared many times. The rearrangement uses TRBV29-1 and TRBJ2-4, with D perhaps TRBD1 (6 bases). Per the germline V gene, CDR1 is SQVTM and CDR2 is ANQGSEA. The CDR3 totals 13 residues. V dropped 0 bases and J dropped 6 bases, with 9 bases sitting between them. The CDR3 DNA follows: TGCAGCGTTGAAGATCGGGACATAAACATTCAGTACTTC. Amino acid sequence: CSVEDRDINIQYF. The complete variable domain, with remaining parts taken from reference TRBV29-1 and TRBJ2-4, reads SAVISQKPSRDICQRGTSLTIQCQVDSQVTMMFWYRQQPGQSLTLIATANQGSEATYESGFVIDKFPISRPNLTFSTLTVSNMSPEDSSIYLCSVEDRDINIQYFGAGTRLSVL.

This clonotype was observed at least ten times. This rearrangement joins TRBV12-3 or TRBV12-4 to TRBJ1-4, with TRBD1 as a possible D gene (6 bases). V gave up 5 bases and J gave up 8 bases, with 21 bases separating them. The CDR3 loop spans 16 amino acids. CDR3 protein: CASSGQQGGGREKLFF. CDR3 bases: TGTGCCAGCAGTGGACAACAGGGCGGTGGTAGGGAAAAACTGTTTTTT.

The rearrangement links TRBV7-9 to TRBJ2-2; 7 nucleotides align to TRBD1. V was clipped by 2 bases and J by 0 bases; unmatched bases: 6. Germline V gene sequence: CDR1 SEHNR, CDR2 FQNEAQ (reference sequence). The CDR3 covers 17 residues. CDR3 sequence reads: CASSLFQGDANTGELFF. In DNA form, the CDR3 reads TGTGCCAGCAGCTTATTCCAGGGGGACGCGAACACCGGGGAGCTGTTTTTT.

This clonotype appeared many times. This rearrangement joins TRBV12-3 or TRBV12-4 to TRBJ1-1; TRBD1 might be the D (5 bases). This CDR3 has 14 amino acids. V was clipped by 6 bases and J by 1 base, with 12 bases between them. CDR3 loop: CASRLDGANTEAFF. CDR3 DNA: TGTGCCAGCAGACTGGACGGGGCGAACACTGAAGCTTTCTTT.

This clonotype was seen more than once but under ten times. The chain combines TRBV10-3 with TRBJ2-5; 7 nucleotides line up with TRBD1. Losses at the gene ends were 7 bases for V and 2 bases for J; bases not matched to a gene: 4. The CDR3 covers 13 residues. Germline V CDR1 and CDR2: ENHRY, SYGVKD. CDR3 DNA: TGTGCCATCAAAAGGGACAGTCAAGAGACCCAGTACTTC. Protein: CAIKRDSQETQYF.

This clonotype appeared a few times. This chain joins TRBV3-1 and TRBJ2-1, with TRBD2 identical over 10 bases. The CDR3 loop spans 16 amino acids. With 0 bases clipped from V and 9 bases from J, the junction kept 8 bases outside the gene matches. Per the germline V gene, CDR1 is LGHDT and CDR2 is YNNKEL (reference sequence). This chain's CDR3 is CASSQDRASGRVEQFF. In DNA form, the CDR3 reads TGTGCCAGCAGCCAAGATAGGGCCAGCGGGAGGGTTGAGCAGTTCTTC.

To note about this clonotype: This sequence may be a read error, since a much larger clone differs from it by one base. The CDR3 reads CAGSPGGTLQETQYF. The CDR3 DNA follows: TGTGCCGGCAGCCCCGGCGGGACCCTCCAAGAGACCCAGTACTTC. This chain uses TRBV2 with TRBJ2-5, with D possibly TRBD2 on 6 matching bases. This CDR3 is 15 amino acids long. CDR1 is SNHLY and CDR2 is FYNNEI in the germline V gene.

With regard to this clonotype: Likely a read error: the CDR3 ends without its conserved phenylalanine or tryptophan. This chain connects TRBV5-1 to TRBJ1-2; possible D gene TRBD1, 5 bases. Trimming removed 7 bases from V and 8 bases from J, with 15 bases in between. Germline values: CDR1 SGHRS, CDR2 YFSETQ. This CDR3 is 12 amino acids long. CDR3 sequence reads: CASSNQGDGYTS. Here the CDR3 DNA reads TGCGCCAGCTCGAACCAGGGAGACGGCTACACCTCC.

This clonotype was observed a handful of times. The chain carries TRBV2 and TRBJ2-3, with D perhaps TRBD1 (6 bases). This CDR3 region has 16 residues. The germline CDR1 and CDR2 sequences are SNHLY and FYNNEI. Trimming cost V 4 bases and J 0 bases, with 14 bases left between them. CDR3 residues: CASSADRIASTDTQYF. The CDR3 region has the DNA TGTGCCAGCAGTGCCGACAGGATAGCTAGCACAGATACGCAGTATTTT.

J is TRBJ2-7 and V is TRBV7-2; 11 positions match TRBD2. The germline gives CDR1 SGHTA, CDR2 FQGNSA. Trimming at V came to 0 bases and at J to 0 bases, leaving 7 bases not matched to a gene. The CDR3 is 18 residues long. Here the CDR3 DNA reads TGTGCCAGCAGCTTAGCTCCTACCGGACTAGCGGGCTCCTACGAGCAGTACTTC. As protein: CASSLAPTGLAGSYEQYF.

Concerning this clonotype: This could be a read error, since a much larger clone is one nucleotide away. The chain couples TRBV4-1 to TRBJ1-3; maybe TRBD1 (6 bases). The CDR3 spans 16 residues. The germline gives CDR1 MGHRA, CDR2 YSYEKL. Between the trimmed V and J ends, which lost 0 bases and 5 bases, there was a span of 14 bases. CDR3 sequence: CASSQDGTSARNTIYF. CDR3 in DNA: TGCGCCAGCAGCCAAGATGGGACAAGTGCCCGAAACACCATATATTTT.

This clonotype was counted only a few times. This sequence joins TRBV11-2 and TRBJ2-5, with 15 bases fitting TRBD2. V lost 5 bases, J lost 4 bases, and 11 bases stayed unmatched. Per the germline V gene, CDR1 is SGHAT and CDR2 is FQNNGV. The CDR3 runs 18 residues. The CDR3 protein is CASSIGTSGGRWGETQYF. CDR3 sequence (DNA): TGTGCCAGCAGCATAGGGACTAGCGGGGGGAGATGGGGAGAGACCCAGTACTTC.

A few counts support this clonotype. The chain employs TRBV27 and TRBJ1-2; TRBD1 agrees at 9 bases. CDR1 and CDR2 (germline): MNHEY, SMNVEV (reference sequence). This CDR3 spans 14 amino acids. V was pared by 6 bases and J by 8 bases, with 10 bases of the junction left unmatched. The CDR3: CASRGQGQTSGYTF. The CDR3 DNA sequence: TGTGCCAGCAGGGGACAGGGACAGACGTCCGGCTACACCTTC.

This clonotype was seen repeatedly, ten times or more. The chain combines TRBV29-1 with TRBJ1-1; D ambiguous. Trimming left V 2 bases short and J 2 bases short, with 3 bases between. This CDR3 contains 11 residues. Germline V gene data show CDR1 as SQVTM and CDR2 as ANQGSEA. CDR3 protein: CSVELNTEAFF. Here the CDR3 DNA reads TGCAGCGTTGAACTTAACACTGAAGCTTTCTTT.

This clonotype has at least ten counts. The J gene is TRBJ1-6, the V gene TRBV5-1, with D maybe TRBD1 (6 bases). The CDR3 has 14 residues. Trimming took off 4 bases at V and 9 bases at J, with 14 bases between the two ends. Germline CDR1 SGHRS, CDR2 YFSETQ. CDR3 region: CASSADRSRSPLHF. The CDR3 DNA reads as TGCGCCAGCAGCGCAGACAGGTCCCGTTCACCCCTCCACTTT.